This T cell receptor (beta chain) comes out of a study of OX40 agonist ivuxolimab in advanced cancers. Clones were read by immunoSEQ multiplex PCR, and TCRdb kept only the in-frame ones, dropping some. The sample has about 18,000 clones, 75% to 80% seen once. Trimming removed 8 bases from V and 1 base from J; junction bases left unmatched: 15. The length of the CDR3 is 18 residues. Per the germline V gene, CDR1 is SNHLY and CDR2 is FYNNEI. Specimen: CD4+ or CD8+ T cells sorted from blood, collected in a trial of the OX40 agonist ivuxolimab. This chain uses TRBV2 with TRBJ1-5; 9 bases fit TRBD1. This TCR was recovered from an adult with an advanced solid tumor such as melanoma, head and neck, liver or kidney cancer. In DNA form, the CDR3 reads TGTGCCAGCTGCCTCCCACAGGGGGCTGTTAGGAGCAATCAGCCCCAGCATTTT. This sequence encodes CASCLPQGAVRSNQPQHF.